This entry features one T cell receptor beta chain sequence. Its antigen remains unidentified. The data stem from a study of cytomegalovirus exposure and HLA in healthy donors. Across the study: A prior study identified 100 million to 130 million unique TCR beta sequences from some 180 million T cells. The study's findings and limits: The investigators catalogued 150 to 200 TCR beta chains as cytomegalovirus-associated.

PCR employed 60 Vbeta and 13 Jbeta primers. Original processing methods: A later analysis tallied some 84 million unique TCR beta chains, 9.5 million to 14 million of them shared. TCRdb's copy holds only in-frame clones and misses some; the assay was immunoSEQ multiplex PCR. V and J calls and clone size are as listed in that table; D and trimming were resolved from the DNA. Here the sample spans under 150,000 clones, roughly three quarters being singletons. This CDR3 is 15 amino acids long. Per the germline V gene, CDR1 is SGHVS and CDR2 is FQNEAQ. Between the trimmed V and J ends, which lost 4 bases and 4 bases, there was a span of 16 bases.

The source material was PBMCs. The V call is TRBV7-8, the J call TRBJ1-2, with a weak D call TRBD1 (6 bases). The clonotype was recovered from a woman between 40 and 55 years old in good health and CMV-seronegative. The CDR3 bases are TGTGCCAGCAGCTCAACGACAGGACTGGGCTATGGCTACACCTTC. Encoded protein: CASSSTTGLGYGYTF. Filled out from reference TRBV7-8 and TRBJ1-2, the complete variable domain reads GAGVSQSPRYKVAKRGQDVALRCDPISGHVSLFWYQQALGQGPEFLTYFQNEAQLDKSGLPSDRFFAERPEGSVSTLKIQRTQQEDSAVYLCASSSTTGLGYGYTFGSGTRLTVV.